The present entry profiles one TCR beta chain with its context. The antigen is not known. One end of the junction varies from germline; a read error may be responsible. TCRdb called the 5' RACE reads again in MiXCR, with one record for every CDR3 protein. Here the sample spans 1.5 million or so distinct CDR3 sequences, around 29% being singletons. All donors comprised healthy Caucasians. This sample was taken from a study of identical twins. General observations from the study: Abundant cord blood beta clonotypes carried fewer insertions; memory repertoires showed none.

CDR1 is MGHDK, CDR2 SYGVNS, per germline. The CDR3 sequence is 18 residues long. This receptor was taken from a newborn girl in good health. The V gene is TRBV25-1, the J gene TRBJ1-2; the D gene is possibly TRBD1 (6 bases). Sequencing used cord blood. CDR3 region: CASSGRGDTRSRNYGCTF. The CDR3, as DNA: TGTGCCAGCAGTGGGCGAGGGGACACCCGTTCCCGTAACTACGGCTGCACCTTC.